This T cell receptor beta chain was retrieved from a study of blood T cell repertoires in COVID-19. Study-wide context: Some COVID-19 samples were acute and others convalescent; all came from the United States, Italy and Spain.

Methods used by the authors: Amplification with reference gene primers provided the estimates of nucleated cell counts. Using immunoSEQ multiplex PCR, the repertoire was profiled, and TCRdb retains in-frame clones only, with some absent. V and J calls and clone size are those listed in that table; D and trimming were worked out from the DNA. The sample yields some 240,000 clones, 70% to 90% seen once. This study enrolled people aged about 18 to 100 from 24 US geographic areas. The source is a woman in her forties or fifties who had been exposed to COVID-19. Material: PBMCs or T cells enriched from blood (not recorded which).

The CDR3 reads CASSTGQGDEKLFF. The CDR3 DNA follows: TGTGCCAGTAGTACGGGACAGGGAGATGAAAAACTGTTTTTT. The J gene is TRBJ1-4, the V gene TRBV19; 9 positions agree with TRBD1. Germline CDR1 LNHDA, CDR2 SQIVND (reference sequence). The CDR3 extends over 14 amino acids. J was trimmed by 6 bases and V by 4 bases; bases with no gene match: 3.